The clone carrying this T cell receptor beta chain was observed a handful of times. The data belong to a study of cytomegalovirus exposure and HLA in healthy donors. Researchers ran the PCR with 60 Vbeta and 13 Jbeta primers. Measured with immunoSEQ multiplex PCR; TCRdb has only the in-frame clones, and not every one. The sample has 100,000 to 150,000 clones, roughly 66% seen once. V was pared by 4 bases and J by 0 bases, with 9 bases of the junction left unmatched. The length of the CDR3 is 16 residues. Per the germline V gene, CDR1 is SEHNR and CDR2 is FQNEAQ (reference sequence). The sequencing sample was made of PBMCs. The chain links TRBV7-9 to TRBJ2-7, with 7 bases lining up with TRBD1. This TCR was recovered from a man aged 18 to 29 in good health and CMV-seronegative. The CDR3 DNA sequence: TGTGCCAGCAGCTCGACAGGGAGCCTTATCTCCTACGAGCAGTACTTC. It yields the protein CASSSTGSLISYEQYF.